The next 15 T cell receptor beta chains were all read from a single sample in a study of blood T cell repertoires in COVID-19. Using immunoSEQ multiplex PCR, the repertoire was profiled, and TCRdb retains in-frame clones only, with some absent. The sample holds 35,000 to 50,000 clones, approximately 90% seen once. The sample consisted of peripheral blood. The receptors were gathered from a man in his forties or fifties with active COVID-19.

The chain joins TRBV5-4 to TRBJ2-5; the D gene is possibly TRBD1 (5 bases). V lost 0 bases, J lost 1 base, and 7 bases lay in between. CDR3 length: 14 residues. The germline gives CDR1 SGHNT, CDR2 YYREEE (reference sequence). The CDR3 region is CASSLGRGQETQYF. CDR3 nucleotides: TGTGCCAGCAGCTTGGGTAGGGGCCAAGAGACCCAGTACTTC.

This clone has just one count. The chain has TRBV30 and TRBJ2-3, with 14 positions matching TRBD2. Trimming took 3 bases from V and 5 from J; bases not matched to a gene: 7. CDR1 and CDR2 (germline): GTSNPN, SVGIG (reference sequence). The CDR3 spans 16 residues. CDR3 bases: TGTGCCTGGAGCGAGGGACTAGCGGGAGTGGGAGATACGCAGTATTTT. This translates into CAWSEGLAGVGDTQYF. The entire variable domain, with the rest obtained from reference TRBV30 and TRBJ2-3, is as follows: SQTIHQWPATLVQPVGSPLSLECTVEGTSNPNLYWYRQAAGRGLQLLFYSVGIGQISSEVPQNLSASRPQDRQFILSSKKLLLSDSGFYLCAWSEGLAGVGDTQYFGPGTRLTVL.

The chain links TRBV4-1 to TRBJ2-7; TRBD2 matches at 7 bases. Germline V gene data show CDR1 as MGHRA and CDR2 as YSYEKL. V shed 3 bases, J shed 3 bases, and the junction held 8 bases outside the gene matches. The CDR3 runs 15 residues. CDR3 loop: CASSQGGTGFYEQYF. DNA for the CDR3: TGCGCCAGCAGCCAGGGAGGGACGGGATTCTACGAGCAGTACTTC.

The chain is built from TRBV7-3 and TRBJ1-1; 9 bases line up with TRBD1. Per the germline V gene, CDR1 is SGHTA and CDR2 is FQGTGA. V was clipped by 5 bases and J by 4 bases; unmatched bases: 11. The CDR3 is made up of 16 amino acids. The CDR3 is CASSPIAGQGITEAFF. The CDR3 region has the DNA TGTGCCAGCAGCCCTATAGCGGGACAGGGAATCACTGAAGCTTTCTTT.

The chain employs TRBV7-9 and TRBJ2-5; 8 bases are shared with TRBD2. Trimming took 3 bases from V and 5 from J; bases not matched to a gene: 2. CDR3 length: 13 amino acids. Germline values: CDR1 SEHNR, CDR2 FQNEAQ (reference sequence). Here the CDR3 DNA reads TGTGCCAGCAGCTTCGGCGGGGGGGAGACCCAGTACTTC. Protein product: CASSFGGGETQYF.

The chain is built from TRBV12-3 or TRBV12-4 and TRBJ2-1; unclear D gene. This CDR3 spans 12 amino acids. Trimming stripped 8 bases from V and 6 bases from J, with 11 bases between. CDR3 region: CASQEDTNEQFF. The DNA of the CDR3 is TGTGCCAGCCAAGAGGATACCAATGAGCAGTTCTTC.

The chain is built from TRBV2 and TRBJ2-7; D unresolved. This CDR3 region has 13 residues. V lost 7 bases to trimming and J lost 6 bases, with 16 bases between them. The germline V gene has CDR1 SNHLY and CDR2 FYNNEI. The CDR3 DNA reads TGTGCCAGCATTTACGCTCCCCCGGGCGAGCAGTACTTC. It specifies CASIYAPPGEQYF.

V usage is TRBV20-1 and J usage is TRBJ2-2; TRBD1 aligns across 7 bases. Germline CDR1 reads DFQATT; CDR2 reads SNEGSKA (reference sequence). CDR3 size: 14 residues. V was pared by 3 bases and J by 7 bases, with 8 bases of the junction left unmatched. The CDR3 DNA follows: TGCAGTGCTAGTGGGGGACAGAGGATCGGGGAGCTGTTTTTT. Its protein is CSASGGQRIGELFF.

This chain links TRBV4-1 with TRBJ1-5; D gene ambiguous. Germline V gene sequence: CDR1 MGHRA, CDR2 YSYEKL. This CDR3 has 14 amino acids. Between the trimmed V and J ends, which lost 0 bases and 6 bases, there was a span of 9 bases. The chain's CDR3 is CASSQDGVFQPQHF. Written as DNA, the CDR3 is TGCGCCAGCAGCCAAGACGGGGTGTTTCAGCCCCAGCATTTT.

The V call is TRBV9, the J call TRBJ2-7; 7 bases agree with TRBD2. V shed 0 bases, J shed 4 bases, and the junction held 7 bases outside the gene matches. Per germline, CDR1 SGDLS and CDR2 YYNGEE. The length of the CDR3 is 15 residues. The CDR3 reads CASSVGTGGVYEQYF. The DNA of the CDR3 is TGTGCCAGCAGCGTAGGTACTGGGGGGGTTTACGAGCAGTACTTC.

The genes are TRBV24-1 and TRBJ2-5; TRBD2 matches 11 bases. V dropped 3 bases and J dropped 4; count of bases not matched to a gene: 3. The CDR3 runs to 15 residues. Per the germline V gene, CDR1 is KGHDR and CDR2 is SFDVKD. The CDR3 region is CATSDPGTSGETQYF. The CDR3 DNA is TGTGCCACCAGTGATCCCGGGACTAGCGGAGAGACCCAGTACTTC.

This clone was detected only once. The rearrangement joins TRBV18 to TRBJ2-6, with D possibly matching TRBD2 (6 bases). This CDR3 has 16 amino acids. In germline, CDR1 is KGHSH, CDR2 LQKENI. V was pared by 2 bases and J by 0 bases, with 8 bases between. The CDR3 DNA reads as TGTGCCAGCTCACCAGGAGGGTTCTCTGGGGCCAACGTCCTGACTTTC. The encoded protein is CASSPGGFSGANVLTF.

A word on this clone: The identical CDR3 is also encoded by other nucleotide sequences in the sample. The chain uses TRBV9 and TRBJ2-7, with 11 bases that match TRBD2. V gave up 0 bases and J gave up 2 bases; unmatched junction bases: 4. The CDR3 has 16 residues. Germline loops: CDR1 SGDLS, CDR2 YYNGEE. CDR3 in amino acids: CASSVGGSGRAYEQYF. The CDR3 DNA follows: TGTGCCAGCAGCGTAGGGGGTAGCGGGAGGGCCTACGAGCAGTACTTC.

The genes are TRBV30 and TRBJ1-3; D remains unclear. With 0 bases removed from V and 1 base from J, the gap between germline ends came to 4 bases. This CDR3 is built from 13 residues. Germline CDR1 is GTSNPN and CDR2 is SVGIG (reference sequence). The CDR3, as DNA: TGTGCCTGGAGTGTGAGTTCTGGAAACACCATATATTTT. This sequence encodes CAWSVSSGNTIYF.

The chain joins TRBV7-3 to TRBJ2-1; 13 bases match TRBD2. Trimming removed 5 bases from V and 7 bases from J; junction bases left unmatched: 5. Germline V gene lookup returns CDR1 SGHTA and CDR2 FQGTGA. This CDR3 comprises 15 residues. CDR3 nucleotide sequence: TGTGCCAGCAGCATGGGACTAGCGGGGCCAAATGAGCAGTTCTTC. This sequence encodes CASSMGLAGPNEQFF.